A single sample is the source of the 8 T cell receptor beta chains below, sequenced in a study of blood T cell repertoires in COVID-19. TCRdb keeps only in-frame clones here, not all; method: immunoSEQ multiplex PCR. The sample has 120,000 or so clones; roughly 87% are singletons. The specimen sequenced was peripheral blood. These receptors originate from a human donor in a cohort sampled during active COVID-19.

Only one count was recorded for this clone. The rearrangement links TRBV11-3 to TRBJ1-2; D gene ambiguous. This CDR3 is built from 15 residues. Deletions cut 5 bases from V and 4 bases from J, with 17 bases between. Germline lookup yields CDR1 SGHNT and CDR2 YENEEA. DNA of the CDR3: TGTGCCAGCAGCCCCCGGGGAGAGGGTGGCTATGGCTACACCTTC. Protein: CASSPRGEGGYGYTF.

The rearrangement joins TRBV5-1 to TRBJ2-7; 8 nucleotides match TRBD2. CDR3 length: 15 amino acids. The germline CDR1 and CDR2 sequences are SGHRS and YFSETQ. Trimming cost V 0 bases and J 4 bases; bases outside gene matches: 6. CDR3 in amino acids: CASSLESGGEYEQYF. As DNA, the CDR3 is TGCGCCAGCAGCTTGGAGTCCGGGGGGGAGTACGAGCAGTACTTC.

The chain links TRBV7-8 to TRBJ2-7; TRBD2 matches 11 bases. The CDR3 runs to 15 residues. CDR1 and CDR2 from the germline V gene are SGHVS and FQNEAQ. The V and J ends lost 5 bases and 4 bases, in that order; junction bases with no gene match: 7. CDR3 sequence (DNA): TGTGCCAGCAGCAACACGCTAGCGGGGGGTTACGAGCAGTACTTC. Translated, it gives CASSNTLAGGYEQYF.

This chain uses TRBV19 with TRBJ2-1; D call uncertain. The germline V gene encodes CDR1 LNHDA and CDR2 SQIVND (reference sequence). The CDR3 totals 13 residues. Trimming removed 2 bases from V and 2 bases from J, with 4 bases in between. The CDR3 spells CASSIRAYNEQFF. CDR3 DNA sequence: TGTGCCAGTAGTATACGAGCCTACAATGAGCAGTTCTTC.

The chain links TRBV24-1 to TRBJ2-5; 9 nucleotides line up with TRBD1. Germline V CDR1 and CDR2: KGHDR, SFDVKD. CDR3 size: 15 residues. The trim removed 4 bases at V and 4 bases at J, leaving 6 bases unmatched. In nucleotides, the CDR3 is TGTGCCACCAGTGACTGGACAGGGGATGTAGAGACCCAGTACTTC. This encodes CATSDWTGDVETQYF.

This clone was detected once. The chain recombines TRBV15 with TRBJ2-1, with D uncertain. CDR1 is LNHNV, CDR2 YYDKDF, per germline (reference sequence). Trimming stripped 5 bases from V and 6 bases from J, with 17 bases between. This CDR3 has 15 residues. This CDR3 reads CATSGRLVFGNEQFF. CDR3 DNA: TGTGCCACCAGCGGTCGGCTAGTTTTCGGCAATGAGCAGTTCTTC.

The V gene is TRBV27, the J gene TRBJ1-2; TRBD1 agrees at 7 bases. The CDR3 runs to 13 residues. CDR1 and CDR2 (germline): MNHEY, SMNVEV (reference sequence). V lost 4 bases to trimming and J lost 8 bases; unmatched junction nucleotides: 7. DNA of the CDR3: TGTGCCAGCAGTTCCCAGGGGGTCCGGGGCTACACCTTC. Its translation is CASSSQGVRGYTF.

The V gene is TRBV18, the J gene TRBJ2-3, with 9 bases aligning to TRBD2. CDR3 length: 16 residues. Germline values: CDR1 KGHSH, CDR2 LQKENI. V lost 1 base, J lost 0 bases, and 2 bases stayed unmatched. Written as DNA, the CDR3 is TGTGCCAGCTCACCACAAACTAGCGGGAGCACAGATACGCAGTATTTT. Its protein is CASSPQTSGSTDTQYF.